Sequencing of this T cell receptor (beta chain) was carried out in a study of CD8+ T cells in alopecia areata. At the level of the study: Treated patients took oral tofacitinib at 5 to 10 mg twice daily. Using the percentage of affected scalp area, treated patients' severity was scored.

As regards this clone: Its specificity is not known.

Findings and limits, study-wide: Amid tofacitinib therapy, many expanded lesional clones stayed present in scalp and blood. Compared with mice, patients displayed less clear TCR sharing, possibly for HLA-related reasons.

The sample's treatment: oral pan-JAK inhibitor, 5-10 mg twice daily. The germline V gene has CDR1 LNHNV and CDR2 YYDKDF (reference sequence). This CDR3 is 14 amino acids long. J lost 7 bases, V lost 4 bases, and 8 bases had no gene match. In each case, RNA was isolated and then reverse transcribed into cDNA as the sequencing template. Data came from immunoSEQ multiplex PCR; TCRdb stores just in-frame clones and leaves some out. The sample consists of about 180,000 clones, 53% of them appearing once. The chain combines TRBV15 with TRBJ1-2; 8 positions match TRBD1. This clonotype was obtained from a human donor with alopecia areata. The sample in question was CD8+ T cells sorted from blood, obtained at week 24, from a patient treated with tofacitinib. The CDR3 DNA sequence: TGTGCCACCAGCATTGGCAGGGGGCCGTCTGGCTACACCTTC. Translating it yields CATSIGRGPSGYTF.